This TCR beta chain was obtained from a study of T and B cells in COVID-19 patients. The germline V and J ends were trimmed by 6 bases and 0 bases, with 13 bases remaining between them. The germline CDR1 and CDR2 sequences are MNHEY and SVGEGT. The CDR3 extends over 15 amino acids. TRB rearrangements were amplified by multiplex PCR with BIOMED2 TRB-A/B primers. TCRdb used MiXCR to reprocess the multiplex PCR reads, holding one entry per CDR3 protein. The table has thousands of distinct CDR3 sequences, roughly a quarter seen once. From blood, about 250-500 ng of genomic DNA served as TRB template. Sequenced input: blood. The chain has TRBV6-2 or TRBV6-3 and TRBJ2-3; D unresolved. The sequence was collected from a human donor with active COVID-19. The donor label of this sample is uncertain. The CDR3 reads CASSLLATSTDTQYF. DNA for the CDR3: TGTGCCAGCAGCCTACTGGCTACTAGCACAGATACGCAGTATTTT.